This T cell receptor (beta chain) was sequenced for a study of T cell responses to AZD1222 COVID-19 vaccine. Repertoires were generated with immunoSEQ multiplex PCR, while TCRdb's copy carries only in-frame clones and drops some. The table has about 100,000 clones, roughly 91% seen once. CDR3 length equals 14 residues. Trimming took 8 bases from V and 8 from J; bases not matched to a gene: 11. Germline lookup yields CDR1 MNHEY and CDR2 SMNVEV (reference sequence). The TCR was taken from an adult in good health. The sample was peripheral blood, taken on day 0 of AZD1222 vaccination. The chain uses TRBV27 and TRBJ2-1; 8 nucleotides agree with TRBD1. The CDR3 here is CASSQGARPDEQFF. In nucleotides, the CDR3 is TGTGCCAGCTCCCAGGGGGCTCGTCCCGATGAGCAGTTCTTC.